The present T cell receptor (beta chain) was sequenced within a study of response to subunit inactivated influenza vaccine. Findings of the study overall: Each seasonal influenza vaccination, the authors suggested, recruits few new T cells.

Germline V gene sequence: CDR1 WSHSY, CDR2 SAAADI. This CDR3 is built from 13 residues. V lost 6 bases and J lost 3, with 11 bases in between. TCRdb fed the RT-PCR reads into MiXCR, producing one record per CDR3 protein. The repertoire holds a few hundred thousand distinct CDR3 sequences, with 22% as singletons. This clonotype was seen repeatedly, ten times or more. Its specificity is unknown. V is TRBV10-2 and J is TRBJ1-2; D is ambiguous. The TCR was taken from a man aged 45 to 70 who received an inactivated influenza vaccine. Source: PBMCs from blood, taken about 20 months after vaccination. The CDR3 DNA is TGCGCCAGCAGGAGCACAGTCGACTATGGCTACACCTTC. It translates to CASRSTVDYGYTF.